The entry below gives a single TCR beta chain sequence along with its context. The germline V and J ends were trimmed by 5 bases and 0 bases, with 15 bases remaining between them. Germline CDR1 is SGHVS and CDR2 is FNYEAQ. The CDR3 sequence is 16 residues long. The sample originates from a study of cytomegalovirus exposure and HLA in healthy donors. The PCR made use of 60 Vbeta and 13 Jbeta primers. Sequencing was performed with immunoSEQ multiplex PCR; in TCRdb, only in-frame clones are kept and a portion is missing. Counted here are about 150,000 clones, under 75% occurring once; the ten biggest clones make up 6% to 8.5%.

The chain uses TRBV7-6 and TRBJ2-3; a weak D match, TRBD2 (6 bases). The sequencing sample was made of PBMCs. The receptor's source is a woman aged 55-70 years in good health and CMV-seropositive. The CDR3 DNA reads TGTGCCAGCAGCCCCTATAGCGGAACTAGCACAGATACGCAGTATTTT. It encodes CASSPYSGTSTDTQYF.